This T cell receptor beta chain stems from a study of a mutant IDH1 vaccine in newly diagnosed glioma. Study in general: Vaccines were begun 4-6 weeks after radiotherapy alone, or with temozolomide cycles. Visit timing is recorded as week 35 for V12 and week 47 for V13. Former treatment meant radiotherapy, temozolomide, or both; the majority had gotten both.

The method was immunoSEQ multiplex PCR; TCRdb's version includes in-frame clones alone and lacks a portion of them. In the table there are about 33,000 clones, roughly 77% of which are singletons. Specified time point: week 35, safety follow-up. Every single dose of the vaccine, 300 ug of mutant IDH1 20-mer peptide, came with topical imiquimod. Scheduled for weeks 1, 3, 5, 7, 11, 15, 19 and 23, eight vaccinations were given to patients. This clone appeared once. Its target is not known. V lost 5 bases and J lost 10, with 18 bases in between. Germline-derived CDR1 and CDR2 are LNHDA and SQIVND (reference sequence). This CDR3 comprises 14 residues.

The chain combines TRBV19 with TRBJ2-1; D is possibly TRBD1 (6 bases). This clonotype originated in a man in his forties with glioma. Some clones in this sample may be carry-over from other donors' samples. This specimen consisted of PBMCs, obtained from a glioma patient whose treatment included an IDH1 peptide vaccine. The CDR3 loop is CASSSRTDLREQFF. The CDR3 DNA reads as TGTGCCAGTAGTTCAAGGACAGATCTGCGCGAGCAGTTCTTC. Combining the CDR3 with reference TRBV19 and TRBJ2-1 gives the whole variable domain DGGITQSPKYLFRKEGQNVTLSCEQNLNHDAMYWYRQDPGQGLRLIYYSQIVNDFQKGDIAEGYSVSREKKESFPLTVTSAQKNPTAFYLCASSSRTDLREQFFGPGTRLTVL.